The next 32 T cell receptor beta chains were all read from a single sample in a study of blood T cells in healthy people across ages. It was with a sample-barcoded 5' primer and a J-beta primer mix that a second PCR of roughly 7 to 12 cycles was run. TCRdb processed the 5' RACE reads anew with MiXCR; each CDR3 protein has one entry. The data contain 800,000 to 950,000 distinct CDR3 sequences, approximately 32% of them singletons. This same sample was also part of a study on T cells of mothers and their children.

The sequenced material came from blood. Receptors originate from a woman aged 40 to 50 in good health.

On this clonotype: A junction boundary mismatches the germline segment, possibly from a read error. The V and J genes are TRBV4-3 and TRBJ1-3; the D gene is possibly TRBD1 (6 bases). Germline assignment: CDR1 LGHNA and CDR2 YSLEER. The CDR3 length is 18 residues. As DNA, the CDR3 is TGCGTCAGCAGCCTCATGGGGGCTATGGGGAGCTCTGGAAACACCATATATTTT. As protein: CVSSLMGAMGSSGNTIYF.

This clonotype was observed many times. This chain's CDR3 is CASTPRTDYGYTF. In nucleotides, the CDR3 is TGTGCCAGCACCCCCAGGACGGACTATGGCTACACCTTC. The chain couples TRBV12-3 or TRBV12-4 to TRBJ1-2; D is unclear. Trimming cost V 7 bases and J 3 bases, with 12 bases left between them. This CDR3 has 13 amino acids.

This clonotype was counted ten times or more. This chain joins TRBV18 and TRBJ2-7; 8 bases are a match to TRBD1. The CDR3 has 15 residues. The V and J ends lost 0 bases and 0 bases, in that order; junction bases with no gene match: 1. Germline V CDR1 and CDR2: KGHSH, LQKENI. CDR3 loop: CASSPPGTGSYEQYF. CDR3 coding DNA: TGTGCCAGCTCACCACCGGGGACAGGCTCCTACGAGCAGTACTTC.

This clonotype was counted between two and nine times. The CDR3 spells CASSLAPGNTEAFF. The CDR3 bases are TGCGCCAGCAGCTTGGCCCCAGGGAACACTGAAGCTTTCTTT. The V gene is TRBV5-1, the J gene TRBJ1-1; D uncertain. The CDR3 extends over 14 amino acids. Trimming left V 0 bases short and J 1 base short, with 7 bases between. In germline, CDR1 is SGHRS, CDR2 YFSETQ.

This clonotype was seen repeatedly, ten times or more. This sequence joins TRBV29-1 and TRBJ2-3, with a tentative D call TRBD1 (6 bases). CDR1 SQVTM and CDR2 ANQGSEA come from the germline V gene. The CDR3 loop spans 13 amino acids. With 0 bases removed from V and 6 bases from J, the gap between germline ends came to 10 bases. The CDR3 bases are TGCAGCGTTGAAGATGGGACATCGGATACGCAGTATTTT. Protein sequence: CSVEDGTSDTQYF.

A note on this clonotype: Germline and junction disagree at one end, which may indicate a read error. CDR3 sequence (DNA): TGTGACAGCAGCGTAACCGCCTCCAACTCCTACGAGCAGTACTTC. It is translated as CDSSVTASNSYEQYF. The rearrangement links TRBV9 to TRBJ2-7, with no clear D. The CDR3 is 15 residues long. CDR1 and CDR2 from the germline V gene are SGDLS and YYNGEE.

The chain is built from TRBV28 and TRBJ1-2; D possibly corresponds to TRBD1 (5 bases). Trimming stripped 1 base from V and 2 bases from J, with 11 bases between. Germline CDR1 reads MDHEN; CDR2 reads SYDVKM. The CDR3 runs to 15 residues. The CDR3 loop is CASSLFGGRNYGYTF. The CDR3 DNA reads as TGTGCCAGCAGTTTATTTGGGGGGAGAAACTATGGCTACACCTTC.

This clonotype was counted only a few times. The CDR3 sequence is CSARSGNYEQYF. In DNA form, the CDR3 reads TGCAGTGCTAGATCAGGGAACTACGAGCAGTACTTC. This chain connects TRBV20-1 to TRBJ2-7; D perhaps matches TRBD1 (5 bases). From germline, CDR1 is DFQATT and CDR2 SNEGSKA (reference sequence). Trimming left V 2 bases short and J 3 bases short, with 8 bases between. The CDR3 spans 12 residues.

The gene calls are TRBV6-6 and TRBJ1-6, with D maybe TRBD1 (6 bases). The CDR3 loop spans 15 amino acids. The V gene lost 4 bases and the J gene lost 9 bases, with 16 bases spanning the gap. Looked up from germline, CDR1 is MNHNY and CDR2 is SVGAGI (reference sequence). The CDR3 nucleotides read TGTGCCAGCAGTTCGAAGACAGGCTCAGGTTCACCCCTCCACTTT. This sequence encodes CASSSKTGSGSPLHF.

In this sample, this clonotype turned up a few times. This chain links TRBV7-8 with TRBJ2-1; 7 bases align to TRBD1. Germline V gene sequence: CDR1 SGHVS, CDR2 FQNEAQ. This CDR3 has 14 amino acids. V lost 4 bases to trimming and J lost 8 bases; unmatched junction nucleotides: 8. The CDR3 protein is CASSYEWDSHEQFF. The CDR3, as DNA: TGTGCCAGCAGCTACGAATGGGACAGCCATGAGCAGTTCTTC.

There are many counts of this clonotype. The chain combines TRBV12-3 or TRBV12-4 with TRBJ1-2, with 7 bases aligning to TRBD1. This CDR3 spans 14 amino acids. Trimming cost V 5 bases and J 8 bases; bases outside gene matches: 11. The CDR3 is CASSRQGRQEGYTF. The CDR3 bases are TGTGCCAGCAGTCGACAGGGCCGGCAGGAGGGCTACACCTTC.

This clonotype was detected only a few times. The rearrangement links TRBV3-1 to TRBJ1-2; D gene uncertain. The CDR3 sequence is 14 residues long. From germline, CDR1 is LGHDT and CDR2 YNNKEL (reference sequence). V gave up 2 bases and J gave up 4 bases, with 11 bases separating them. The CDR3 DNA reads TGTGCCAGCAGCCAAAGGCAGATCAGCTATGGCTACACCTTC. Translated: CASSQRQISYGYTF. Combining the CDR3 with reference TRBV3-1 and TRBJ1-2 gives the whole variable domain DTAVSQTPKYLVTQMGNDKSIKCEQNLGHDTMYWYKQDSKKFLKIMFSYNNKELIINETVPNRFSPKSPDKAHLNLHINSLELGDSAVYFCASSQRQISYGYTFGSGTRLTVV.

CDR3 region: CASSYPGTTQETQYF. The CDR3 bases are TGCGCCAGCAGCTATCCCGGGACGACTCAAGAGACCCAGTACTTC. V and J are TRBV5-1 and TRBJ2-4; D may be TRBD1 or TRBD2 (5 bases each). The J call may be incorrect, as the DNA end agrees better with TRBJ2-5. The germline CDR1 and CDR2 sequences are SGHRS and YFSETQ. The CDR3 spans 15 residues.

The rearrangement joins TRBV20-1 to TRBJ1-1, with 8 bases lining up with TRBD1. Germline V gene sequence: CDR1 DFQATT, CDR2 SNEGSKA (reference sequence). V lost 0 bases and J lost 5; bases outside the gene matches: 11. The CDR3 totals 16 residues. CDR3 region: CSAREPGGRSRTEAFF. The CDR3 nucleotides are TGCAGTGCTAGAGAGCCAGGGGGCAGAAGTAGGACTGAAGCTTTCTTT.

This clonotype was detected many times. The V gene is TRBV4-3, the J gene TRBJ2-7; 15 bases agree with TRBD2. The germline CDR1 and CDR2 sequences are LGHNA and YSLEER. This CDR3 has 19 amino acids. The trim removed 3 bases at V and 2 bases at J, leaving 11 bases unmatched. CDR3 residues: CASSHLAGTSGGQTYEQYF. The CDR3 DNA reads as TGCGCCAGCAGCCACCTCGCCGGGACTAGCGGGGGGCAGACCTACGAGCAGTACTTC.

The V call is TRBV12-3 or TRBV12-4, the J call TRBJ1-1, with a weak D call TRBD1 (6 bases). The CDR3 consists of 15 residues. Trimming took off 6 bases at V and 0 bases at J, with 14 bases between the two ends. CDR3 sequence reads: CASSTRGAVNTEAFF. In nucleotides, the CDR3 is TGTGCCAGCAGCACTCGGGGGGCCGTGAACACTGAAGCTTTCTTT.

The chain recombines TRBV12-3 or TRBV12-4 with TRBJ2-1; D is possibly TRBD1 (5 bases). This CDR3 has 13 residues. V lost 9 bases, J lost 9 bases, and 18 bases lay in between. CDR3 coding DNA: TGTGCCAGTTTGGGGCAAGGGGCCGGTGAGCAGTTCTTC. It is translated as CASLGQGAGEQFF.

V and J are TRBV20-1 and TRBJ2-1; D not certain. Germline V gene sequence: CDR1 DFQATT, CDR2 SNEGSKA (reference sequence). The CDR3 has 14 amino acids. Trimming left V 6 bases short and J 1 base short, with 13 bases between. CDR3 nucleotide sequence: TGCAGTGCCCTGCCACCTACGTCCTACAATGAGCAGTTCTTC. This gives the protein CSALPPTSYNEQFF.

This clonotype was seen many times. The V and J genes are TRBV4-1 and TRBJ2-7; possible D gene TRBD1, 5 bases. Germline V CDR1 and CDR2: MGHRA, YSYEKL. Trimming removed 3 bases at V and 6 bases at J, with 15 bases between. There are 14 residues in the CDR3. The CDR3 DNA is TGCGCCAGCAGCCAGATGTTAGTCCAGGGCGAGCAGTACTTC. This encodes CASSQMLVQGEQYF.

The chain uses TRBV7-6 and TRBJ2-2; D gene ambiguous. The V end lost 1 base, the J end lost 0 bases, and 6 bases lay between the germline ends. Germline V lookup: CDR1 SGHVS, CDR2 FNYEAQ. The length of the CDR3 is 15 residues. This CDR3 reads CASSLVESNTGELFF. The CDR3 bases are TGTGCCAGCAGCTTAGTGGAGTCGAACACCGGGGAGCTGTTTTTT. The variable domain in full, completed from reference TRBV7-6 and TRBJ2-2, reads GAGVSQSPRYKVTKRGQDVALRCDPISGHVSLYWYRQALGQGPEFLTYFNYEAQQDKSGLPNDRFSAERPEGSISTLTIQRTEQRDSAMYRCASSLVESNTGELFFGEGSRLTVL.

This clonotype has only a few counts. This chain connects TRBV9 to TRBJ2-1, with a possible D match to TRBD1 (6 bases). The V end lost 3 bases, the J end lost 10 bases, and 14 bases lay between the germline ends. The CDR3 totals 13 residues. Germline V gene data show CDR1 as SGDLS and CDR2 as YYNGEE. The CDR3 region is CASSAGTIGEQFF. CDR3 bases: TGTGCCAGCAGCGCCGGGACAATTGGAGAGCAGTTCTTC. Together with reference TRBV9 and TRBJ2-1, the CDR3 gives the full variable domain: DSGVTQTPKHLITATGQRVTLRCSPRSGDLSVYWYQQSLDQGLQFLIQYYNGEERAKGNILERFSAQQFPDLHSELNLSSLELGDSALYFCASSAGTIGEQFFGPGTRLTVL.

This clonotype was seen at least ten times. This chain uses TRBV9 with TRBJ2-7; TRBD2 is a possible D gene (6 bases). Trimming left V 5 bases short and J 3 bases short, with 15 bases between. CDR1 and CDR2 from the germline V gene are SGDLS and YYNGEE. This CDR3 comprises 14 residues. CDR3 in DNA: TGTGCCAGCAGAGGGACTGGAATTAACTACGAGCAGTACTTC. It is translated as CASRGTGINYEQYF.

The chain joins TRBV18 to TRBJ2-7; D might be TRBD1 (7 bases). V was pared by 4 bases and J by 3 bases, with 13 bases between. Germline V gene lookup returns CDR1 KGHSH and CDR2 LQKENI. The CDR3 is 14 amino acids. CDR3 bases: TGTGCCAGCTCACGCGGGACAGAGTTCTACGAGCAGTACTTC. This sequence encodes CASSRGTEFYEQYF.

Details on this clonotype: This may be a read error, as it is one base from a much larger clone. This CDR3 is CASGLVAGEETQYF. In DNA form, the CDR3 reads TGTGCCAGCGGCTTAGTTGCCGGGGAAGAGACCCAGTACTTC. The rearrangement uses TRBV7-2 and TRBJ2-5; weak D call: TRBD2 (5 bases). There are 14 residues in the CDR3. CDR1 and CDR2 from the germline V gene are SGHTA and FQGNSA.

This clonotype has at least ten counts. The V gene is TRBV30, the J gene TRBJ2-6; no clear D gene. Germline values: CDR1 GTSNPN, CDR2 SVGIG (reference sequence). V lost 1 base to trimming and J lost 4 bases, with 5 bases between them. This CDR3 is built from 13 residues. The CDR3 loop reads CAWSDAGANVLTF. CDR3 DNA sequence: TGTGCCTGGAGTGACGCGGGGGCCAACGTCCTGACTTTC.

This clonotype was seen many times. The V gene is TRBV7-8, the J gene TRBJ2-7; D may be TRBD1 or TRBD2 (5 bases each). The germline V and J ends were trimmed by 1 base and 3 bases, with 16 bases remaining between them. The CDR3 has 16 residues. CDR1 SGHVS and CDR2 FQNEAQ come from the germline V gene. CDR3 coding DNA: TGTGCCAGCAGCTTAGGCCTTCAGGGAGAAGGCTACGAGCAGTACTTC. Protein product: CASSLGLQGEGYEQYF.

This clonotype was seen only a few times. The gene calls are TRBV7-3 and TRBJ1-1; the D gene is possibly TRBD1 (6 bases). The CDR3 runs 16 residues. Germline V gene data show CDR1 as SGHTA and CDR2 as FQGTGA. V lost 5 bases to trimming and J lost 3 bases, with 19 bases between them. The CDR3 nucleotides read TGTGCCAGCAGCCCCGGGGGCTCCGGACCCTACACTGAAGCTTTCTTT. It is translated as CASSPGGSGPYTEAFF.

A word on this clonotype: Germline is not matched at one junction end, which may reflect a read error. The chain recombines TRBV3-1 with TRBJ1-2; TRBD1 is a possible D gene (5 bases). Germline CDR1 reads LGHDT; CDR2 reads YNNKEL (reference sequence). The CDR3 is 14 amino acids. In DNA form, the CDR3 reads TGTGCCAGCACCCAAGAGGGGCTGGGTTATGGCTACACCTTC. Translation gives CASTQEGLGYGYTF. Drawing the rest from reference TRBV3-1 and TRBJ1-2, the complete variable domain is DTAVSQTPKYLVTQMGNDKSIKCEQNLGHDTMYWYKQDSKKFLKIMFSYNNKELIINETVPNRFSPKSPDKAHLNLHINSLELGDSAVYFCASTQEGLGYGYTFGSGTRLTVV.

In this sample, this clonotype turned up many times. CDR3 DNA: TGTGCCACCAGCCCTCAGTTCAATCAGCCCCAGCATTTT. This encodes CATSPQFNQPQHF. The rearrangement links TRBV15 to TRBJ1-5; D is undetermined. The CDR3 is 13 residues long. Trimming stripped 5 bases from V and 3 bases from J, with 8 bases between. Germline loops: CDR1 LNHNV, CDR2 YYDKDF (reference sequence).

A word on this clonotype: This clone may be a read error of a much larger clone one base away. The chain has TRBV19 and TRBJ1-2, with TRBD1 matching 7 bases. Per the germline V gene, CDR1 is LNHDA and CDR2 is SQIVND (reference sequence). With V trimmed by 4 bases and J by 10 bases, 9 bases remained unmatched. The CDR3 spans 13 residues. The CDR3 sequence: CASSTATGSDYTF. For the CDR3, the DNA is TGTGCCAGTAGTACCGCGACAGGGTCTGACTACACCTTC.

For this clonotype: Being one base from a much bigger clone, this may be a read error. This chain connects TRBV29-1 to TRBJ2-1; no clear D. Germline V CDR1 and CDR2: SQVTM, ANQGSEA. The CDR3 has 10 amino acids. The germline V and J ends were trimmed by 7 bases and 10 bases, with 11 bases remaining between them. This CDR3 is CSDAIREQFF. Here the CDR3 DNA reads TGCAGCGATGCCATCAGAGAGCAGTTCTTC.

This clonotype was found a few times. The V call is TRBV2, the J call TRBJ2-3, with unresolved D. There are 13 residues in the CDR3. The germline V gene has CDR1 SNHLY and CDR2 FYNNEI. The ends were cut back, 7 bases at V and 6 bases at J, with 14 bases in the middle. CDR3 nucleotides: TGTGCCAGCATCCCCGGGTTAGGCGATACGCAGTATTTT. It encodes CASIPGLGDTQYF.